This TCR beta chain was sequenced for a study of blood T cell repertoires in COVID-19. For the study at large: T cells, B-cell-depleted T cells, or PBMCs supplied cDNA or gDNA.

Profiling relied on immunoSEQ multiplex PCR, and the TCRdb table lists in-frame clones only, not all of them. The sample contains more than 250,000 clones, around four fifths of which appear only once. Turning to this clone: This same CDR3 is encoded by further DNA sequences in the sample.

Germline CDR1 reads MDHEN; CDR2 reads SYDVKM. Unmatched junction bases numbered 1, after V lost 4 bases and J lost 1 base. The CDR3 runs to 14 residues. The receptor's source is a woman aged 45-65 years with acute or convalescent COVID-19. The sequenced sample was peripheral blood. V gene TRBV28 combines with J gene TRBJ1-1; 9 bases map to TRBD1. The CDR3 nucleotides are TGTGCCAGCAGTTCGGGACAGGGGAACACTGAAGCTTTCTTT. It specifies CASSSGQGNTEAFF. The entire variable domain, with the rest obtained from reference TRBV28 and TRBJ1-1, is as follows: DVKVTQSSRYLVKRTGEKVFLECVQDMDHENMFWYRQDPGLGLRLIYFSYDVKMKEKGDIPEGYSVSREKKERFSLILESASTNQTSMYLCASSSGQGNTEAFFGQGTRLTVV.